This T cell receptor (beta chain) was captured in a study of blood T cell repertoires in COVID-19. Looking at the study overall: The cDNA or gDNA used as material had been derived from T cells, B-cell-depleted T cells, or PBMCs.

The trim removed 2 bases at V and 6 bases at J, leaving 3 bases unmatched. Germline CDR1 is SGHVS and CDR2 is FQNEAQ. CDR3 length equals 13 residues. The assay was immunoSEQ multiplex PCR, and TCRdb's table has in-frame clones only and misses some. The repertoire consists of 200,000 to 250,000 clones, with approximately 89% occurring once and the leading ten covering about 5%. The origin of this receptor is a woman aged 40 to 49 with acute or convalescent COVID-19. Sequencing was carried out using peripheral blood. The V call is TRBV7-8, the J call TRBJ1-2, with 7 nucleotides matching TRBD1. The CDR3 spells CASSLLTGDGYTF. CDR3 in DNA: TGTGCCAGCAGCTTACTCACAGGGGATGGCTACACCTTC.